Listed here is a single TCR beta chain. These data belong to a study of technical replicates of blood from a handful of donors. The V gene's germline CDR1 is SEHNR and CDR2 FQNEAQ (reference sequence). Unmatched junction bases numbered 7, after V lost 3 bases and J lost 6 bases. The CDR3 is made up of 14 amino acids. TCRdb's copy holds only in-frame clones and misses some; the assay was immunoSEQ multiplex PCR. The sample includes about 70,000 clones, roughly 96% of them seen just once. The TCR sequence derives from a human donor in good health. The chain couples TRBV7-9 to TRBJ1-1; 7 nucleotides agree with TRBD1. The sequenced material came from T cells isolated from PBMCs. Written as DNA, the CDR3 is TGTGCCAGCAGCTTTTTACAGGGGCCCGCTGAAGCTTTCTTT. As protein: CASSFLQGPAEAFF. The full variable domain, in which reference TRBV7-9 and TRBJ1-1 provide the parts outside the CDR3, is DTGVSQNPRHKITKRGQNVTFRCDPISEHNRLYWYRQTLGQGPEFLTYFQNEAQLEKSRLLSDRFSAERPKGSFSTLEIQRTEQGDSAMYLCASSFLQGPAEAFFGQGTRLTVV.